This T cell receptor (beta chain) came from a study of OX40 agonist ivuxolimab in advanced cancers. Background on the study: The dose of intravenous ivuxolimab that patients received every 2 weeks ranged from 0.01 to 10 mg/kg. Study results and limitations: Some patients without response likewise showed low normalized clonal expansion. The study observed clonal expansion of CD4+ and CD8+ blood T cells by week 6 at 0.1 to 3.0 mg/kg. CD8+ T cells showed, on average, more clonal expansion than CD4+ cells.

Sequencing used immunoSEQ multiplex PCR; TCRdb keeps in-frame clones, though not all of them. The table has around 150,000 clones, around 94% seen once. Note on this clone: Its specificity is unknown.

The CDR3 totals 13 residues. The TCR sequence derives from an adult with an advanced solid tumor such as melanoma, head and neck, liver or kidney cancer. The V call is TRBV5-7, the J call TRBJ1-2; perhaps TRBD1 as D (5 bases). TRBV5-7 is known as an ORF, though its function is uncertain. The material sequenced was CD4+ or CD8+ T cells sorted from blood, taken in a trial of the OX40 agonist ivuxolimab. The chain's CDR3 is CGGRKGNGYGYTF. CDR3 DNA: TGTGGGGGGAGGAAAGGGAATGGCTATGGCTACACCTTC.